This T cell receptor beta chain was captured by sequencing in a study of graft-versus-host responses after intestinal transplantation. Study-wide background: Recipients uniformly received anti-thymocyte globulin induction, followed by tacrolimus and steroids for about 3 years.

Study outcomes and limitations: Some patients had graft-donor T cell macrochimerism. In their allografts, the ratios of graft-versus-host to host-versus-graft T cell clones were high. GvH clones detected in recipient marrow included some appearing first in ileum or blood. Declines in HvG clones occurring early post-transplant were associated with peak circulating GvH clone levels.

The trim removed 3 bases at V and 4 bases at J, leaving 9 bases unmatched. The CDR3 extends over 15 amino acids. The germline V gene has CDR1 SGDLS and CDR2 YYNGEE. Profiling relied on immunoSEQ multiplex PCR, and the TCRdb table lists in-frame clones only, not all of them. The table includes some 40,000 clones, about 89% detected once. Regarding this clone: What it binds is unknown.

The V and J genes are TRBV9 and TRBJ1-1, with 7 bases that match TRBD1. Material: PBMCs, obtained around 330 days after intestinal transplant. The sequence was collected from a human patient who received an intestinal transplant, so some T cells may come from the graft donor. The CDR3 nucleotides read TGTGCCAGCAGCGCCACGACAGGGAGGGCCACTGAAGCTTTCTTT. This encodes CASSATTGRATEAFF. The variable domain in full, with the rest retrieved from reference TRBV9 and TRBJ1-1, is DSGVTQTPKHLITATGQRVTLRCSPRSGDLSVYWYQQSLDQGLQFLIQYYNGEERAKGNILERFSAQQFPDLHSELNLSSLELGDSALYFCASSATTGRATEAFFGQGTRLTVV.